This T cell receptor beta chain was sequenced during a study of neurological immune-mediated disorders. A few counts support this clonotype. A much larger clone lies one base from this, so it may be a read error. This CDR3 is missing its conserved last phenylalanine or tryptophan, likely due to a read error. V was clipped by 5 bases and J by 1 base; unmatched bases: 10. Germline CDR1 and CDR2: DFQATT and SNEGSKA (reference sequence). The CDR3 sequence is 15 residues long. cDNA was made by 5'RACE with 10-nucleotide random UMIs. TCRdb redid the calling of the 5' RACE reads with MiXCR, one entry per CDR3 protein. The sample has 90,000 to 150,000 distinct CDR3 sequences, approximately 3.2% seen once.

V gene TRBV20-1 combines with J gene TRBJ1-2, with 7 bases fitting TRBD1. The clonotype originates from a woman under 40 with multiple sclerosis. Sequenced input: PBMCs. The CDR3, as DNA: TGCAGTGCTGGGGGGGCAGGGGACAGTAACTATGGCTACACCATC. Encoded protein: CSAGGAGDSNYGYTI.